The 16 T cell receptor beta chains in this list originate from one sample, sequenced in a study of blood T cell repertoires in COVID-19. Some clones are missing from TCRdb's copy, which holds only in-frame ones; the method was immunoSEQ multiplex PCR. The sample lists roughly 300,000 clones; roughly 90% were seen once. The sample consisted of PBMCs or T cells enriched from blood (not recorded which). The receptor set was obtained from a woman in her thirties or forties with acute COVID-19.

The V gene is TRBV18, the J gene TRBJ2-7; 16 bases map to TRBD2. The J segment lost 4 bases and the V segment lost 1 base, leaving 4 bases of the junction unmatched. Germline CDR1 and CDR2: KGHSH and LQKENI. The CDR3 length is 17 residues. CDR3 loop: CASSPLPGLAGGYEQYF. The CDR3 DNA reads TGTGCCAGCTCACCACTTCCGGGACTAGCGGGAGGGTACGAGCAGTACTTC.

DNA of the CDR3: TGTGCCAGCGCAGGGGGACTGGGGGAGCAGTACTTC. Translating gives CASAGGLGEQYF. This chain uses TRBV7-6 with TRBJ2-7, with D tentatively TRBD1 (7 bases). CDR1 and CDR2 (germline): SGHVS, FNYEAQ. The CDR3 consists of 12 residues. With 8 bases removed from V and 7 bases from J, the gap between germline ends came to 15 bases.

J is TRBJ2-2 and V is TRBV11-3; 7 bases are a match to TRBD2. Trimming cost V 3 bases and J 6 bases; bases outside gene matches: 1. Germline loops: CDR1 SGHNT, CDR2 YENEEA. The CDR3 is made up of 13 amino acids. In nucleotides, the CDR3 is TGTGCCAGCAGCTTGACTAGCCCCGGGGAGCTGTTTTTT. Translation: CASSLTSPGELFF. Using reference TRBV11-3 and TRBJ2-2 for the parts outside the CDR3, the full variable domain is EAGVVQSPRYKIIEKKQPVAFWCNPISGHNTLYWYLQNLGQGPELLIRYENEEAVDDSQLPKDRFSAERLKGVDSTLKIQPAELGDSAVYLCASSLTSPGELFFGEGSRLTVL.

This chain's CDR3 is CASSSQVDQPQHF. The DNA for the CDR3 is TGTGCCAGTAGTTCCCAGGTTGATCAGCCCCAGCATTTT. This sequence joins TRBV19 and TRBJ1-5; D unresolved. The CDR3 runs to 13 residues. Germline CDR1 and CDR2: LNHDA and SQIVND (reference sequence). V lost 5 bases and J lost 5, with 10 bases in between. The full variable domain, rest sourced from reference TRBV19 and TRBJ1-5, is DGGITQSPKYLFRKEGQNVTLSCEQNLNHDAMYWYRQDPGQGLRLIYYSQIVNDFQKGDIAEGYSVSREKKESFPLTVTSAQKNPTAFYLCASSSQVDQPQHFGDGTRLSIL.

The genes are TRBV11-1 and TRBJ1-5, with D tentatively TRBD1 (6 bases). The CDR3 consists of 15 residues. With 3 bases removed from V and 7 bases from J, the gap between germline ends came to 16 bases. The germline V gene encodes CDR1 SGHAT and CDR2 FQDESV (reference sequence). The CDR3 spells CASSLDAGAHQPQHF. The CDR3 DNA sequence: TGTGCCAGCAGCTTGGATGCGGGGGCGCACCAGCCCCAGCATTTT.

This chain links TRBV24-1 with TRBJ1-2, with TRBD1 matching over 7 bases. The CDR3 totals 17 residues. Germline assignment: CDR1 KGHDR and CDR2 SFDVKD. With V trimmed by 1 base and J by 8 bases, 15 bases remained unmatched. CDR3 nucleotide sequence: TGTGCCACCAGTGATTTCGTGACAGGGCCTACCCGGGCGGGCTACACCTTC. The encoded protein is CATSDFVTGPTRAGYTF.

The chain uses TRBV30 and TRBJ1-5; no clear D. The CDR3 runs to 13 residues. The V end was cut by 3 bases, the J end by 4 bases, with 10 bases between. Germline V CDR1 and CDR2: GTSNPN, SVGIG (reference sequence). The CDR3 spells CAWRSRANQPQHF. The DNA of the CDR3 is TGTGCCTGGAGATCGAGGGCGAATCAGCCCCAGCATTTT.

This sequence joins TRBV11-3 and TRBJ1-3; no reliable D call. The CDR3 has 15 amino acids. V dropped 3 bases and J dropped 4 bases, with 13 bases sitting between them. Germline CDR1 SGHNT, CDR2 YENEEA. This CDR3 is CASSFSAGGGNTIYF. Here the CDR3 DNA reads TGTGCCAGCAGCTTTTCCGCGGGAGGGGGAAACACCATATATTTT. Complete variable domain (other parts from reference TRBV11-3 and TRBJ1-3): EAGVVQSPRYKIIEKKQPVAFWCNPISGHNTLYWYLQNLGQGPELLIRYENEEAVDDSQLPKDRFSAERLKGVDSTLKIQPAELGDSAVYLCASSFSAGGGNTIYFGEGSWLTVV.

The V and J genes are TRBV11-2 and TRBJ2-7; a weak D match, TRBD2 (5 bases). Germline-derived CDR1 and CDR2 are SGHAT and FQNNGV. The CDR3 loop spans 14 amino acids. Trimming took 4 bases from V and 3 from J, leaving 13 bases between them. The CDR3 here is CASSSPRRLYEQYF. DNA of the CDR3: TGTGCCAGCAGCTCCCCACGGAGGCTCTACGAGCAGTACTTC.

This clone was counted a single time. This chain connects TRBV6-5 to TRBJ2-1; 9 bases match TRBD2. Germline assignment: CDR1 MNHEY and CDR2 SVGAGI. The length of the CDR3 is 13 residues. In DNA form, the CDR3 reads TGTTTAGCGGGGGTCTCCTCCTACAATGAGCAGTTCTTC. Protein product: CLAGVSSYNEQFF.

This clone was seen once. The junction departs from germline at one end; a sequencing error may be responsible. The chain joins TRBV29-1 to TRBJ2-1; 10 positions match TRBD1. The CDR3 has 11 amino acids. Germline V gives CDR1 SQVTM, CDR2 ANQGSEA. This CDR3 is CSVGGSGTGVF. The CDR3 DNA sequence: TGCAGCGTTGGGGGGTCCGGGACAGGGGTCTTC.

This chain uses TRBV18 with TRBJ2-3; 11 positions agree with TRBD2. V was pared by 4 bases and J by 2 bases, with 2 bases of the junction left unmatched. The CDR3 runs to 15 residues. Germline lookup yields CDR1 KGHSH and CDR2 LQKENI. The CDR3 loop reads CASSRGLAVTDTQYF. The CDR3 DNA reads TGTGCCAGCTCACGGGGACTAGCGGTCACAGATACGCAGTATTTT.

This chain connects TRBV29-1 to TRBJ1-2; 8 bases map to TRBD1. The CDR3 length is 15 residues. J was trimmed by 0 bases and V by 6 bases; bases with no gene match: 9. Germline V CDR1 and CDR2: SQVTM, ANQGSEA. CDR3 residues: CSVTATGGTNYGYTF. CDR3 nucleotides: TGCAGCGTCACAGCCACAGGGGGTACTAACTATGGCTACACCTTC.

The chain employs TRBV3-1 (or the pseudogene TRBV3-2) and TRBJ1-2, with D uncertain. Germline V gene sequence: CDR1 LGHDT, CDR2 YNNKEL (reference sequence). V was pared by 0 bases and J by 5 bases, with 13 bases between. The CDR3 is 15 amino acids. Here the CDR3 DNA reads TGTGCCAGCAGCCAAGATACGACTCGGACTTATGGCTACACCTTC. Protein sequence: CASSQDTTRTYGYTF.

The chain combines TRBV5-1 with TRBJ1-1; 8 bases align to TRBD1. CDR3 length: 14 amino acids. Germline V gives CDR1 SGHRS, CDR2 YFSETQ. V lost 4 bases, J lost 4 bases, and 6 bases stayed unmatched. In nucleotides, the CDR3 is TGCGCCAGCAGCCTAGACAGGGGAGGCACTGAAGCTTTCTTT. This sequence encodes CASSLDRGGTEAFF.

The chain recombines TRBV7-2 with TRBJ2-7; a weak D match, TRBD1 (5 bases). The V end was cut by 5 bases, the J end by 0 bases, with 17 bases between. Germline lookup yields CDR1 SGHTA and CDR2 FQGNSA. This CDR3 has 16 residues. In DNA form, the CDR3 reads TGTGCCAGCAGCCGCAGAAGCGTGACAGTCTCCTACGAGCAGTACTTC. As protein: CASSRRSVTVSYEQYF.